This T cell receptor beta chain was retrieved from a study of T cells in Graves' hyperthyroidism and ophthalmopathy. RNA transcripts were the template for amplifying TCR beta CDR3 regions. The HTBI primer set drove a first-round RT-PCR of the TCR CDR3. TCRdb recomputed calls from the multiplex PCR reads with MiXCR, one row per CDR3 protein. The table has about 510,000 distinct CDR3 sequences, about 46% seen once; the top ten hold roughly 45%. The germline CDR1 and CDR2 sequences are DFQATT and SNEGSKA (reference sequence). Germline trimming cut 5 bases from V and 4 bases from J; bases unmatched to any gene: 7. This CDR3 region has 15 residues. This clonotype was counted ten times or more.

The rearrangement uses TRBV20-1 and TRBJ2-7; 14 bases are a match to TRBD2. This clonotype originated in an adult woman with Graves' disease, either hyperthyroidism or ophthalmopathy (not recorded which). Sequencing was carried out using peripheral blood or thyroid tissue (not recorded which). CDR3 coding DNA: TGCAGTGCTTCGACTAGCGGGAGGGCCGCGTACGAGCAGTACTTC. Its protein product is CSASTSGRAAYEQYF.